These 24 T cell receptor beta chains originate from one sample sequenced in a study of T-cell reconstitution after alpha-beta-depleted transplantation in children. Construction of the TCRbeta library involved unique molecular identifiers. MiXCR, run by TCRdb on the PCR reads, gives a single entry per CDR3 protein. The table lists over 550,000 distinct CDR3 sequences, 10% to 13% of them singletons, with 4% in the top ten. Sequenced here: PBMCs from the stem cell graft donor, sampled from the stem cell graft. The receptors come from a human donor who donated a stem cell graft to a child with acute myeloid leukemia.

This clonotype was recorded a few times. The gene calls are TRBV5-1 and TRBJ2-5; 10 positions match TRBD2. There are 14 residues in the CDR3. CDR1 and CDR2 from the germline V gene are SGHRS and YFSETQ. After removal of 3 bases from V and 6 bases from J, the junction contained 5 bases not matched to a gene. CDR3 residues: CASSSGLAAQTQYF. In DNA form, the CDR3 reads TGCGCCAGCAGCTCTGGACTAGCGGCGCAGACCCAGTACTTC.

The gene calls are TRBV7-2 and TRBJ1-6, with D maybe TRBD1 (6 bases). Germline lookup yields CDR1 SGHTA and CDR2 FQGNSA. With 3 bases removed from V and 6 bases from J, the gap between germline ends came to 9 bases. The CDR3 runs 14 residues. The CDR3 DNA reads TGTGCCAGCAGCTTCGGGGGGCCTAATTCACCCCTCCACTTT. This sequence encodes CASSFGGPNSPLHF. Together with reference TRBV7-2 and TRBJ1-6, the CDR3 gives the full variable domain: GAGVSQSPSNKVTEKGKDVELRCDPISGHTALYWYRQSLGQGLEFLIYFQGNSAPDKSGLPSDRFSAERTGGSVSTLTIQRTQQEDSAVYLCASSFGGPNSPLHFGNGTRLTVT.

This chain uses TRBV20-1 with TRBJ2-7; TRBD2 aligns across 9 bases. There are 12 residues in the CDR3. After removal of 3 bases from V and 5 bases from J, the junction contained 2 bases not matched to a gene. Germline V gene data show CDR1 as DFQATT and CDR2 as SNEGSKA (reference sequence). CDR3 bases: TGCAGTGCTAGGGAGCGGGAGGACGAGCAGTACTTC. Protein sequence: CSAREREDEQYF.

The J gene is TRBJ1-5, the V gene TRBV28; TRBD1 aligns across 11 bases. CDR1 and CDR2 (germline): MDHEN, SYDVKM. The CDR3 is 15 amino acids. The J segment lost 5 bases and the V segment lost 7 bases, leaving 7 bases of the junction unmatched. The CDR3 region has the DNA TGTGCCAGCACCCGGACAGGGGGCCAACATCAGCCCCAGCATTTT. Protein product: CASTRTGGQHQPQHF.

In the case of this clonotype: Given a much more abundant clone one base away, this may be a read error. V and J are TRBV7-2 and TRBJ2-7; TRBD1 matches at 7 bases. CDR3 length: 14 residues. The V gene end was trimmed by 5 bases and the J gene end by 8 bases; junction bases not matched to a gene: 12. Germline V gives CDR1 SGHTA, CDR2 FQGNSA. The chain's CDR3 is CASSQGQRTDKQYF. For the CDR3, the DNA is TGTGCCAGCAGCCAGGGACAGCGAACCGACAAGCAGTACTTC.

This rearrangement joins TRBV6-5 to TRBJ2-7; TRBD2 matches at 8 bases. Germline V gene lookup returns CDR1 MNHEY and CDR2 SVGAGI. Trimming cost V 3 bases and J 0 bases; bases outside gene matches: 4. CDR3 length equals 15 residues. CDR3 bases: TGTGCCAGCAGTTATGGCGGGAGGATCTCCTACGAGCAGTACTTC. It yields the protein CASSYGGRISYEQYF.

This clonotype was recorded at least ten times. This chain links TRBV5-1 with TRBJ1-4; D is perhaps TRBD1 (6 bases). From germline, CDR1 is SGHRS and CDR2 YFSETQ. V lost 0 bases, J lost 7 bases, and 19 bases lay in between. The CDR3 is 17 residues long. The DNA for the CDR3 is TGCGCCAGCAGCTTGGAAGGGCCCAGCGGGGGCCGTGAAAAACTGTTTTTT. Protein product: CASSLEGPSGGREKLFF.

This clonotype was counted many times. The rearrangement links TRBV10-2 to TRBJ2-6; D unresolved. The CDR3 runs 11 residues. Germline CDR1 and CDR2: WSHSY and SAAADI. V was cut by 1 base and J by 11 bases, with 3 bases left in between. CDR3: CASSELDVLTF. CDR3 DNA: TGCGCCAGCAGTGAGTTGGACGTCCTGACTTTC.

This clonotype has ten or more counts. The chain has TRBV14 and TRBJ1-2; D not certain. The CDR3 is 15 amino acids. V was shortened by 2 bases and J by 4 bases, with 14 bases between the two germline ends. Germline V gives CDR1 SGHDN, CDR2 FVKESK. The CDR3 reads CASSQSMDGAYGYTF. CDR3 nucleotides: TGTGCCAGCAGCCAATCTATGGACGGAGCCTATGGCTACACCTTC. Looking up the rest from reference TRBV14 and TRBJ1-2 gives the full variable domain: EAGVTQFPSHSVIEKGQTVTLRCDPISGHDNLYWYRRVMGKEIKFLLHFVKESKQDESGMPNNRFLAERTGGTYSTLKVQPAELEDSGVYFCASSQSMDGAYGYTFGSGTRLTVV.

Note on this clonotype: One end of the junction does not line up with germline, which may come from a read error. The chain combines TRBV29-1 with TRBJ2-7; 10 nucleotides match TRBD1. The CDR3 is made up of 14 amino acids. The germline gives CDR1 SQVTM, CDR2 ANQGSEA. In DNA form, the CDR3 reads TGCAGCGTTGCCGGGACAGGGGTGAAGAACGAGCGGTACTTC. Translated: CSVAGTGVKNERYF.

In this sample, this clonotype turned up a few times. V and J are TRBV11-1 and TRBJ2-1; 13 positions match TRBD2. The CDR3 consists of 20 residues. The germline V gene has CDR1 SGHAT and CDR2 FQDESV (reference sequence). V was pared by 2 bases and J by 0 bases, with 10 bases of the junction left unmatched. Here the CDR3 reads CASSLKTSGGTDSSYNEQFF. The CDR3 DNA is TGTGCCAGCAGCTTAAAGACTAGCGGGGGGACTGATAGCTCCTACAATGAGCAGTTCTTC.

This chain connects TRBV20-1 to TRBJ2-1; 12 bases fit TRBD2. Germline V gene data show CDR1 as DFQATT and CDR2 as SNEGSKA (reference sequence). V gave up 2 bases and J gave up 4 bases; unmatched junction bases: 6. The CDR3 is made up of 16 amino acids. For the CDR3, the DNA is TGCAGTGCTAGAAGTCTAGCGGGAGGGGGTTACAATGAGCAGTTCTTC. Translating it yields CSARSLAGGGYNEQFF.

This rearrangement joins TRBV4-3 to TRBJ1-2; D uncertain. Germline CDR1 and CDR2: LGHNA and YSLEER. The CDR3 sequence is 16 residues long. Between the trimmed V and J ends, which lost 0 bases and 4 bases, there was a span of 15 bases. CDR3 sequence: CASSQDRAGNTYGYTF. Here the CDR3 DNA reads TGCGCCAGCAGCCAAGATCGAGCAGGAAATACCTATGGCTACACCTTC.

This clonotype has just a few counts. This chain joins TRBV12-3 or TRBV12-4 and TRBJ1-1, with unresolved D. V was trimmed by 4 bases and J by 7 bases, leaving 19 bases between them. The CDR3 loop spans 15 amino acids. The CDR3 coding sequence is TGTGCCAGCAGTTACCCATTCGGAAGAACGAGTGAAGCTTTCTTT. Its protein product is CASSYPFGRTSEAFF.

This clonotype was recorded a few times. This chain connects TRBV29-1 to TRBJ2-3; D is unresolved. Trimming cost V 6 bases and J 3 bases, with 16 bases left between them. The CDR3 loop spans 14 amino acids. Germline V lookup: CDR1 SQVTM, CDR2 ANQGSEA. The CDR3 nucleotides read TGCAGCGTGCACCGCCTCGGGCCAACAGATACGCAGTATTTT. This encodes CSVHRLGPTDTQYF.

This clonotype occurred many times. The V call is TRBV9, the J call TRBJ2-7; possibly TRBD2 for D (5 bases). Germline CDR1 is SGDLS and CDR2 is YYNGEE. The CDR3 is made up of 16 amino acids. V was clipped by 0 bases and J by 7 bases, with 20 bases between them. CDR3 residues: CASSVEWRAAWSEQYF. CDR3 DNA: TGTGCCAGCAGCGTAGAGTGGCGGGCCGCCTGGTCGGAGCAGTACTTC.

V usage is TRBV7-3 and J usage is TRBJ2-2; 12 bases are a match to TRBD2. This CDR3 has 17 amino acids. Germline CDR1 reads SGHTA; CDR2 reads FQGTGA. The trim removed 1 base at V and 1 base at J, leaving 1 base unmatched. CDR3 loop: CASSLRLAGENTGELFF. CDR3 bases: TGTGCCAGCAGCTTAAGACTAGCGGGAGAGAACACCGGGGAGCTGTTTTTT.

The chain carries TRBV7-2 and TRBJ2-1, with D unclear. CDR1 and CDR2 from the germline V gene are SGHTA and FQGNSA. CDR3 length: 12 residues. V was cut by 1 base and J by 12 bases, with 10 bases left in between. The CDR3 reads CASSLDPTGQFF. The CDR3 bases are TGTGCCAGCAGCTTAGACCCCACGGGGCAGTTCTTC. The variable domain in full, completed from reference TRBV7-2 and TRBJ2-1, reads GAGVSQSPSNKVTEKGKDVELRCDPISGHTALYWYRQSLGQGLEFLIYFQGNSAPDKSGLPSDRFSAERTGGSVSTLTIQRTQQEDSAVYLCASSLDPTGQFFGPGTRLTVL.

In this sample, this clonotype turned up a few times. The chain has TRBV20-1 and TRBJ1-4, with 12 bases matching TRBD1. The ends lost 5 bases at V and 7 bases at J; junction bases unmatched: 14. From germline, CDR1 is DFQATT and CDR2 SNEGSKA (reference sequence). There are 17 residues in the CDR3. CDR3 protein: CSAVPGQGARGVEKLFF. The CDR3 DNA reads TGCAGTGCTGTCCCGGGACAGGGGGCGAGAGGGGTTGAAAAACTGTTTTTT.

Ten or more counts support this clonotype. The J gene is TRBJ2-3, the V gene TRBV6-1, with no clear D. This CDR3 comprises 16 residues. The germline V gene has CDR1 MNHNS and CDR2 SASEGT. Trimming stripped 8 bases from V and 2 bases from J, with 20 bases between. The CDR3 DNA is TGTGCCAGCCTCGGCGCGTTGGCCCCTTACACAGATACGCAGTATTTT. It specifies CASLGALAPYTDTQYF.

This clonotype was picked up many times. The V call is TRBV9, the J call TRBJ1-6; the D is unclear. V was cut by 0 bases and J by 8 bases, with 6 bases left in between. The germline V gene encodes CDR1 SGDLS and CDR2 YYNGEE. The CDR3 is 13 residues long. The CDR3 spells CASSVVADSPLHF. The CDR3 bases are TGTGCCAGCAGCGTAGTGGCAGATTCACCCCTCCACTTT.

This chain joins TRBV11-1 and TRBJ2-1, with a tentative D call TRBD2 (5 bases). Germline lookup yields CDR1 SGHAT and CDR2 FQDESV (reference sequence). There are 18 residues in the CDR3. V was shortened by 5 bases and J by 4 bases, with 24 bases between the two germline ends. CDR3 residues: CASSRRPGGSSGYNEQFF. CDR3 in DNA: TGTGCCAGCAGCCGCCGACCAGGCGGGTCTTCTGGTTACAATGAGCAGTTCTTC.

This clonotype appeared a few times. The chain employs TRBV7-9 and TRBJ2-1; no reliable D call. With 8 bases removed from V and 8 bases from J, the gap between germline ends came to 22 bases. This CDR3 has 15 amino acids. Germline assignment: CDR1 SEHNR and CDR2 FQNEAQ (reference sequence). Written as DNA, the CDR3 is TGTGCCAGCTCCAGCTATCGGCTGCCTCAGGATGAGCAGTTCTTC. It is translated as CASSSYRLPQDEQFF. Drawing the rest from reference TRBV7-9 and TRBJ2-1, the complete variable domain is DTGVSQNPRHKITKRGQNVTFRCDPISEHNRLYWYRQTLGQGPEFLTYFQNEAQLEKSRLLSDRFSAERPKGSFSTLEIQRTEQGDSAMYLCASSSYRLPQDEQFFGPGTRLTVL.

CDR3: CASSSGWDRSYNEQFF. The CDR3 DNA reads as TGTGCCAGCAGCTCGGGATGGGATCGGTCCTACAATGAGCAGTTCTTC. The chain recombines TRBV5-6 with TRBJ2-1; a weak D match, TRBD2 (5 bases). The CDR3 contains 16 residues. The germline CDR1 and CDR2 sequences are SGHDT and YYEEEE. The V end lost 3 bases, the J end lost 1 base, and 14 bases lay between the germline ends.